The present T cell receptor (beta chain) was sequenced within a study of human T cells and chemical hapten exposure. About this clonotype: Antigen specificity is unknown.

Stated time point: patch test 1, 2 weeks after DPC sensitization. Treatment meaning: therapeutic diphenylcyclopropenone sensitization with weekly scalp DPC. Broader study findings: Having alopecia, the donors may differ immunologically from healthy people. Relative to control repertoires, expanded TCRs gave rise to significantly more large CDR3 similarity clusters.

Germline trimming cut 5 bases from V and 4 bases from J; bases unmatched to any gene: 10. Germline V gives CDR1 SGHVS, CDR2 FQNEAQ. The CDR3 is 17 amino acids. TCRdb itself ran the RACE reads through MiXCR, one entry per CDR3 protein. The table has approximately 90,000 distinct CDR3 sequences, roughly an eighth seen once. The input for sequencing was whole blood, taken in connection with sensitization to the hapten diphenylcyclopropenone (DPC). The chain uses TRBV7-8 and TRBJ2-5; 13 bases line up with TRBD2. The source is a woman in her 40s with alopecia areata. Some clones in this sample may be carry-over from other donors' samples. CDR3 in amino acids: CASSPWTSGSGRETQYF. CDR3 nucleotide sequence: TGTGCCAGCAGCCCTTGGACTAGCGGGAGTGGTAGAGAGACCCAGTACTTC.